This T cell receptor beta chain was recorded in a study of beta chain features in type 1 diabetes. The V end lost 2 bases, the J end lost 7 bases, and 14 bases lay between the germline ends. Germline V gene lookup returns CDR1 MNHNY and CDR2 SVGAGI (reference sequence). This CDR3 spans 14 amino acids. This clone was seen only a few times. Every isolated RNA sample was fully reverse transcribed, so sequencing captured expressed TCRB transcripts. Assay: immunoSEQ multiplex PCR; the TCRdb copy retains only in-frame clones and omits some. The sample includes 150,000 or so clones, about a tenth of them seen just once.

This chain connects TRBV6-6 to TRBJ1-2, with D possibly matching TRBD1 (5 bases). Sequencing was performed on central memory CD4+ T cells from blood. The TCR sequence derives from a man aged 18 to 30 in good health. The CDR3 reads CASSYLTASRGYTF. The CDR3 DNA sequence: TGTGCCAGCAGTTACCTGACAGCCTCGCGTGGCTACACCTTC.